The 27 T cell receptor beta chains below were found in one sample sequenced in a study of CD8 T cells in ankylosing spondylitis. TCRdb re-analysed the 5' RACE reads in MiXCR, keeping a single row per CDR3 protein. This table has 50,000 or so distinct CDR3 sequences, 7.4% appearing once. Sequencing was carried out using blood, either unsorted or a sorted T cell fraction (not recorded which). The receptors come from a female donor with ankylosing spondylitis or in good health (not recorded which).

This clonotype has a count of ten or more. The J gene is TRBJ2-1, the V gene TRBV10-3; TRBD2 matches at 9 bases. CDR1 and CDR2 from the germline V gene are ENHRY and SYGVKD. The CDR3 length is 16 residues. J gave up 4 bases and V 2 bases, and 6 bases lay outside the gene matches. The CDR3 sequence: CAISEERGEIYNEQFF. CDR3 nucleotide sequence: TGTGCCATCAGTGAGGAGCGGGGGGAAATTTACAATGAGCAGTTCTTC.

The table lists this clonotype with many counts. The chain carries TRBV27 and TRBJ2-2, with D maybe TRBD2 (5 bases). V was cut by 6 bases and J by 7 bases, with 12 bases left in between. In germline, CDR1 is MNHEY, CDR2 SMNVEV (reference sequence). The CDR3 covers 13 residues. CDR3 loop: CASSRDYNGELFF. In DNA, the CDR3 is TGTGCCAGCAGCCGTGACTACAACGGGGAGCTGTTTTTT.

A word on this clonotype: A junction boundary mismatches the germline segment, possibly from a read error. This chain links TRBV2 with TRBJ2-3, with 9 bases fitting TRBD2. Germline V gene lookup returns CDR1 SNHLY and CDR2 FYNNEI. There are 11 residues in the CDR3. The CDR3 bases are TGTGCCAGCAGTGAAGGGACTAGCGCGAATTTT. Protein sequence: CASSEGTSANF.

This clonotype showed up many times. This chain links TRBV12-3 or TRBV12-4 with TRBJ1-1; D perhaps matches TRBD1 (5 bases). This CDR3 is built from 14 residues. V was cut by 1 base and J by 5 bases, with 11 bases left in between. The CDR3 nucleotides read TGTGCCAGCAGTTTAGAAGGTAGGGGAACTGAAGCTTTCTTT. It is translated as CASSLEGRGTEAFF.

A note on this clonotype: A much larger clonotype is one base distant, so this may be a read error. The chain joins TRBV5-1 to TRBJ2-1; D unresolved. Germline V gene sequence: CDR1 SGHRS, CDR2 YFSETQ. With 0 bases removed from V and 7 bases from J, the gap between germline ends came to 5 bases. The CDR3 has 12 amino acids. The CDR3 reads CASSLEGNEQFF. CDR3 sequence (DNA): TGCGCCAGCAGCTTGGAAGGGAATGAGCAGTTCTTC.

In its sample, this clonotype was seen many times. The V and J genes are TRBV20-1 and TRBJ2-2; D call uncertain. Germline V gives CDR1 DFQATT, CDR2 SNEGSKA (reference sequence). This CDR3 region has 13 residues. V lost 6 bases and J lost 0, with 8 bases in between. The CDR3 nucleotides read TGCAGTGCCCGCCCCGCGAACACCGGGGAGCTGTTTTTT. This translates into CSARPANTGELFF.

The sample holds many counts of this clonotype. J is TRBJ2-2 and V is TRBV20-1, with unresolved D. Germline V CDR1 and CDR2: DFQATT, SNEGSKA (reference sequence). The V and J ends lost 1 base and 2 bases respectively, with 14 bases between them. The CDR3 runs 16 residues. CDR3 protein: CSARVWRSLNTGELFF. CDR3 DNA sequence: TGCAGTGCTAGAGTATGGCGCTCCCTAAACACCGGGGAGCTGTTTTTT.

Remarks on this clonotype: A read error may explain this, as a much larger clone is one base away. The V call is TRBV2, the J call TRBJ1-2, with 11 bases matching TRBD1. J was trimmed by 10 bases and V by 6 bases; bases with no gene match: 7. This CDR3 is built from 13 residues. The V gene's germline CDR1 is SNHLY and CDR2 FYNNEI. This chain's CDR3 is CASSGTGGNDYTF. The CDR3 DNA is TGTGCCAGCAGCGGGACAGGGGGGAATGACTACACCTTC.

By sample share, this clonotype is medium-sized. J is TRBJ2-7 and V is TRBV20-1; D remains unclear. The V end was cut by 5 bases, the J end by 4 bases, with 9 bases between. The CDR3 totals 11 residues. Germline lookup yields CDR1 DFQATT and CDR2 SNEGSKA (reference sequence). The CDR3 coding sequence is TGCAGTGCTGGAATCGAGTACGAGCAGTACTTC. This gives the protein CSAGIEYEQYF.

This clonotype was counted at least ten times. The genes are TRBV5-1 and TRBJ2-1; TRBD1 aligns across 8 bases. The CDR3 loop spans 16 amino acids. The V gene's germline CDR1 is SGHRS and CDR2 YFSETQ. With V trimmed by 1 base and J by 8 bases, 11 bases remained unmatched. The CDR3 DNA reads as TGCGCCAGCAGCTTGCAGGGGGCAGTTCTTCCTGATGAGCAGTTCTTC. Translation gives CASSLQGAVLPDEQFF.

This clonotype was counted at least ten times. The chain has TRBV20-1 and TRBJ2-7; weak D call: TRBD2 (6 bases). The CDR3 runs 13 residues. Germline values: CDR1 DFQATT, CDR2 SNEGSKA (reference sequence). V shed 7 bases and J shed 0 bases, with 13 bases lying between them. The CDR3 reads CSVRSAGSYEQYF. CDR3 in DNA: TGCAGTGTGAGGTCAGCGGGCTCCTACGAGCAGTACTTC.

CDR3 sequence reads: CASSLRGLGGTDTQYF. The CDR3 region has the DNA TGTGCCAGCAGCTTGCGGGGCCTTGGGGGCACAGATACGCAGTATTTT. The J gene is TRBJ2-3, the V gene TRBV7-2; a possible D gene is TRBD2 (6 bases). V was trimmed by 3 bases and J by 1 base, leaving 14 bases between them. The CDR3 is 16 amino acids. Germline V gives CDR1 SGHTA, CDR2 FQGNSA.

This clonotype was seen ten or more times. The V and J genes are TRBV5-1 and TRBJ1-4; unclear D gene. Per the germline V gene, CDR1 is SGHRS and CDR2 is YFSETQ. CDR3 length: 13 residues. Trimming took off 4 bases at V and 8 bases at J, with 12 bases between the two ends. CDR3 loop: CASSAGSGEKLFF. The CDR3 DNA sequence: TGCGCCAGCAGCGCCGGGTCCGGAGAAAAACTGTTTTTT.

This clonotype showed up many times. This chain connects TRBV7-8 to TRBJ1-1; D is perhaps TRBD1 (5 bases). The V gene's germline CDR1 is SGHVS and CDR2 FQNEAQ. The V and J ends lost 3 bases and 1 base respectively, with 9 bases between them. The CDR3 covers 14 residues. CDR3 amino acids: CASSFGHQNTEAFF. The CDR3 nucleotides read TGTGCCAGCAGCTTTGGACACCAGAACACTGAAGCTTTCTTT.

This clonotype showed up just a few times. The chain is built from TRBV19 and TRBJ1-2; no definite D call. Trimming removed 6 bases from V and 4 bases from J, with 9 bases in between. Germline CDR1 is LNHDA and CDR2 is SQIVND (reference sequence). CDR3 length: 12 residues. The CDR3 nucleotides read TGTGCCAGTAGCCAGCTATCCTATGGCTACACCTTC. Protein product: CASSQLSYGYTF.

This clonotype has at least ten counts. The chain couples TRBV5-1 to TRBJ2-5, with D possibly TRBD1 on 6 matching bases. The CDR3 totals 13 residues. CDR1 and CDR2 (germline): SGHRS, YFSETQ. V lost 1 base to trimming and J lost 4 bases, with 8 bases between them. This chain's CDR3 is CASSLRTAETQYF. The CDR3 nucleotides read TGCGCCAGCAGCTTGAGGACAGCAGAGACCCAGTACTTC.

This clonotype was recorded many times. The chain carries TRBV12-3 or TRBV12-4 and TRBJ2-2, with D uncertain. The germline V and J ends were trimmed by 1 base and 1 base, with 7 bases remaining between them. The CDR3 spans 15 residues. CDR3 DNA: TGTGCCAGCAGTTTAGAGTGGATGAACACCGGGGAGCTGTTTTTT. Residues: CASSLEWMNTGELFF.

This clonotype was counted ten times or more. The rearrangement joins TRBV7-8 to TRBJ1-1; D unclear. The V gene lost 5 bases and the J gene lost 3 bases, with 16 bases spanning the gap. The germline V gene encodes CDR1 SGHVS and CDR2 FQNEAQ. The CDR3 covers 15 residues. The CDR3 region is CASSLERPEDTEAFF. The CDR3 nucleotides read TGTGCCAGCAGCCTGGAACGTCCGGAGGACACTGAAGCTTTCTTT.

This rearrangement joins TRBV7-2 to TRBJ2-3; 10 bases are a match to TRBD2. Unmatched junction bases numbered 8, after V lost 7 bases and J lost 4 bases. Germline CDR1 is SGHTA and CDR2 is FQGNSA. The CDR3 has 15 residues. The CDR3: CTSKRPSGGADTQYF. In nucleotides, the CDR3 is TGTACCAGCAAGCGTCCGAGCGGGGGGGCAGATACGCAGTATTTT.

The gene calls are TRBV5-4 and TRBJ2-1, with D perhaps TRBD1 (6 bases). Trimming stripped 4 bases from V and 2 bases from J, with 16 bases between. CDR1 is SGHNT, CDR2 YYREEE, per germline (reference sequence). There are 16 residues in the CDR3. CDR3 sequence: CASSPAPGAAYNEQFF. CDR3 in DNA: TGTGCCAGCAGCCCAGCACCAGGGGCGGCCTACAATGAGCAGTTCTTC.

The table lists this clonotype with many counts. V gene TRBV20-1 combines with J gene TRBJ2-2; TRBD2 agrees at 12 bases. V lost 6 bases and J lost 5; bases outside the gene matches: 13. CDR3 size: 17 residues. Germline values: CDR1 DFQATT, CDR2 SNEGSKA (reference sequence). The CDR3 DNA reads TGCAGTGCCACTATTCCTCTAGCGGGGGGGCCGACCGGGGAGCTGTTTTTT. Its protein product is CSATIPLAGGPTGELFF.

In its sample, this clonotype was seen many times. CDR3 DNA: TGCAGCGTTGGGGGAGACTGGGTAGGGACCCAGTACTTC. Encoded protein: CSVGGDWVGTQYF. The V gene is TRBV29-1, the J gene TRBJ2-5, with D tentatively TRBD2 (5 bases). From germline, CDR1 is SQVTM and CDR2 ANQGSEA. The V end was cut by 4 bases, the J end by 7 bases, with 16 bases between. The CDR3 length is 13 residues.

This clonotype was recorded many times. The J gene is TRBJ2-2, the V gene TRBV27, with 7 bases fitting TRBD1. This CDR3 is 12 amino acids long. V gave up 6 bases and J gave up 7 bases; unmatched junction bases: 2. Germline lookup yields CDR1 MNHEY and CDR2 SMNVEV (reference sequence). For the CDR3, the DNA is TGTGCCAGCAGGACAGGGTACGGGGAGCTGTTTTTT. Its protein product is CASRTGYGELFF.

There are many counts of this clonotype. V is TRBV20-1 and J is TRBJ1-5; D not certain. CDR3 length: 16 residues. Germline V gives CDR1 DFQATT, CDR2 SNEGSKA (reference sequence). Between the trimmed V and J ends, which lost 6 bases and 0 bases, there was a span of 18 bases. The CDR3: CSAAARPQISNQPQHF. Written as DNA, the CDR3 is TGCAGTGCGGCGGCAAGACCTCAGATTAGCAATCAGCCCCAGCATTTT.

This clonotype was found a few times. The CDR3 sequence is CASSLGQGREQYF. The CDR3 region has the DNA TGTGCCAGCAGCTTGGGACAGGGAAGGGAGCAGTACTTC. The chain combines TRBV7-2 with TRBJ2-7; 9 nucleotides match TRBD1. Trimming cost V 3 bases and J 7 bases; bases outside gene matches: 4. CDR3 size: 13 residues. Germline CDR1 SGHTA, CDR2 FQGNSA.

With regard to this clonotype: This may be a read error: a much more frequent sequence differs by one nucleotide. The rearrangement links TRBV2 to TRBJ2-7, with no clear D. CDR1 SNHLY and CDR2 FYNNEI come from the germline V gene. This CDR3 has 12 amino acids. The CDR3 loop reads CVSDTSPYEQYV. CDR3 DNA: TGTGTCAGCGACACCTCCCCTTACGAGCAGTACGTC.

This clonotype was recorded at least ten times. This chain uses TRBV20-1 with TRBJ2-1, with D unclear. V was trimmed by 2 bases and J by 4 bases, leaving 12 bases between them. This CDR3 contains 14 residues. The germline V gene encodes CDR1 DFQATT and CDR2 SNEGSKA (reference sequence). The CDR3 region has the DNA TGCAGTGCTAGACCGTCCATGAGGTACAATGAGCAGTTCTTC. The encoded protein is CSARPSMRYNEQFF.